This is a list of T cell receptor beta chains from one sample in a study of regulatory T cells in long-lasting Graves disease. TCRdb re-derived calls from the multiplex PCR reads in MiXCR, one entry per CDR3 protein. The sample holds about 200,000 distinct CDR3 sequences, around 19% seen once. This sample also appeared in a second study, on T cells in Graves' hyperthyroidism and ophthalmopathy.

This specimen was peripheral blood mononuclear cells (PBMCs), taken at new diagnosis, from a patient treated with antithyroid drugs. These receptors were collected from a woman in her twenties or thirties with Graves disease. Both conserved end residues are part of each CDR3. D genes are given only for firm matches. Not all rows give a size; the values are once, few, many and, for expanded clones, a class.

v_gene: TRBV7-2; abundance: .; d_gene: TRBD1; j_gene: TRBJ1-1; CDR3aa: CASSGDRGKMTEAFF; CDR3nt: TGTGCCAGCAGCGGGGACAGGGGGAAGATGACTGAAGCTTTCTTT
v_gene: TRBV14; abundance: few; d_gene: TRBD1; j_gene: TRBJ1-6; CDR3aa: CASSGRQGTNTPLHF; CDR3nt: TGTGCCAGCAGCGGCAGACAGGGAACAAATACACCCCTCCACTTT
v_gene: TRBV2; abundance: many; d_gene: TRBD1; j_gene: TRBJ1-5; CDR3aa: CASRDRAGNQPQHF; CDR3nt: TGTGCCAGCAGAGACAGGGCTGGCAATCAGCCCCAGCATTTT
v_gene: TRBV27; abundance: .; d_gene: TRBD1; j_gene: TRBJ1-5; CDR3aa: CASSPGTGVRQPQHF; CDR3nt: TGTGCCAGCAGCCCCGGGACAGGGGTTCGACAGCCCCAGCATTTT
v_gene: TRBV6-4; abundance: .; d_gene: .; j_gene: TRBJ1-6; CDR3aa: CASSDSAGDNSPLHF; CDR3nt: TGTGCCAGCAGTGACTCGGCAGGGGATAATTCACCCCTCCACTTT
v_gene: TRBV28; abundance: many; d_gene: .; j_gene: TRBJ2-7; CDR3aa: CASGTMSGSYEQYF; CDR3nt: TGTGCCAGCGGAACTATGAGTGGGTCCTACGAGCAGTACTTC
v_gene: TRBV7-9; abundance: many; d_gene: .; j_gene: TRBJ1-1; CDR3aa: CASSFTDNTEAFF; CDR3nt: TGTGCCAGCAGCTTCACAGACAACACTGAAGCTTTCTTT
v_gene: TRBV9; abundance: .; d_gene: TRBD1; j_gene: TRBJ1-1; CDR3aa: CASSTPGTGAPEAFF; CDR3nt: TGTGCCAGCAGCACGCCCGGGACAGGGGCCCCTGAAGCTTTCTTT
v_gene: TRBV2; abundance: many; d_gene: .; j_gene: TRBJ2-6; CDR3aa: CASRSAPTGANVLTF; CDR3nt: TGTGCCAGCAGAAGCGCCCCGACCGGGGCCAACGTCCTGACTTTC
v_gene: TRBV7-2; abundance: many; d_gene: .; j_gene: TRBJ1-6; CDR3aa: CASSLEGYSPLHF; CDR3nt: TGTGCCAGCAGCTTAGAGGGGTATTCACCCCTCCACTTT
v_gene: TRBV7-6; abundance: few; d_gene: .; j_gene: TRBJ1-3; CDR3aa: CASGGRPSGNTIYF; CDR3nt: TGTGCCAGCGGGGGCAGACCCTCTGGAAACACCATATATTTT
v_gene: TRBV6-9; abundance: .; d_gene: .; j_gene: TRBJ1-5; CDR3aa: CASSLKGNQSQHF; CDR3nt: TGTGCCAGCAGTTTAAAGGGCAATCAGTCCCAGCATTTT
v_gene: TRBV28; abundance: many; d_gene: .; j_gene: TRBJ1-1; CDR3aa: CASSLYMANTEAFF; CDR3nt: TGTGCCAGCAGTTTATATATGGCTAACACTGAAGCTTTCTTT
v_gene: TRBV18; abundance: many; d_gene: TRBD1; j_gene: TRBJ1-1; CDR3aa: CASSLGQGGTFF; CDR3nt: TGTGCCAGCTCCCTTGGTCAGGGGGGAACTTTCTTT
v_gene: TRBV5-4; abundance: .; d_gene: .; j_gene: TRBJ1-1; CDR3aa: CASSANRVGTEAFF; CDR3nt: TGTGCCAGCAGTGCTAACAGGGTAGGGACTGAAGCTTTCTTT
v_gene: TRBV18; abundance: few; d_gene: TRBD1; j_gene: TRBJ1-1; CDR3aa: CASSPSAGGLNTEAFF; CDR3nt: TGTGCCAGCTCACCATCGGCAGGGGGGCTGAACACTGAAGCTTTCTTT
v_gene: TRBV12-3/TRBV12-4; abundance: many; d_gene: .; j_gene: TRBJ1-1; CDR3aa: CASTPGDEAFF; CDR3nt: TGTGCCAGCACCCCAGGGGATGAAGCTTTCTTT
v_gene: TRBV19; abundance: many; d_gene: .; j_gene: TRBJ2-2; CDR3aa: CASRRIFRNTGELFF; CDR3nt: TGTGCCAGTAGGCGGATATTCCGGAACACCGGGGAGCTGTTTTTT
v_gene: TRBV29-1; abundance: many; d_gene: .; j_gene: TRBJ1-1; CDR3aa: CSVEMEGRNTEAFF; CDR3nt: TGCAGCGTTGAAATGGAGGGAAGGAACACTGAAGCTTTCTTT
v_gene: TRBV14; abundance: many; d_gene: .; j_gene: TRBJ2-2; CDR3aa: CASSQGGRTGELLF; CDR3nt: TGTGCCAGCAGCCAAGGGGGTCGGACCGGGGAGCTGCTTTTT
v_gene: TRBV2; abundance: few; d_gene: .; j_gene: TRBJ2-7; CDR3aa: CASSEDRGSYEQYF; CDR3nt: TGTGCCAGCAGTGAAGACCGGGGCTCCTACGAGCAGTACTTC
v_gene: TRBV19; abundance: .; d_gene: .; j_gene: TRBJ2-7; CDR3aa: CASSSPAENPTGEQYF; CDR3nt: TGTGCCAGTAGTTCACCGGCCGAGAATCCTACCGGCGAGCAGTACTTC
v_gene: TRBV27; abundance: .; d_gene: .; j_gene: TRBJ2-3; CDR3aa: CASSLPGGTDTQYF; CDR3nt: TGTGCCAGCAGTTTACCAGGGGGCACAGATACGCAGTATTTT
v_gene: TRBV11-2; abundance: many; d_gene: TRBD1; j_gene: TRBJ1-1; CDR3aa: CASSLRTGARTEAFF; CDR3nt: TGTGCCAGCAGCCTTCGGACAGGGGCGCGCACTGAAGCTTTCTTT
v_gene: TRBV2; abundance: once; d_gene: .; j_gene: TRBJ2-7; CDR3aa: CASSDQAGWAYEQYF; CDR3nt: TGTGCCAGCAGTGATCAGGCAGGGTGGGCCTACGAGCAGTACTTC